Below, 30 T cell receptor beta chains from the same sample are listed, as sequenced in a study of long-term antiretroviral therapy in people with HIV. Version v3.0 of the immunoSEQ assay was performed at survey level. Here immunoSEQ multiplex PCR was the method, and the copy in TCRdb shows in-frame clones only, minus some. The sample lists 2,500 to 3,000 clones; approximately 79% were seen once. Sequencing was performed on unsorted PBMCs, taken 0.4 years before starting antiretroviral therapy. The receptor source for this set is a woman aged 40 to 50 with HIV.

The chain carries TRBV27 and TRBJ2-2, with D maybe TRBD2 (7 bases). The CDR3 totals 14 residues. CDR1 and CDR2 (germline): MNHEY, SMNVEV (reference sequence). The V and J ends lost 10 bases and 5 bases respectively, with 17 bases between them. CDR3 in DNA: TGTGCCATCGGAGAGAGGGGGGGGACCGGGGAGCTGTTTTTT. Protein sequence: CAIGERGGTGELFF.

This chain uses TRBV29-1 with TRBJ1-2; 8 nucleotides line up with TRBD1. Trimming removed 7 bases from V and 7 bases from J; junction bases left unmatched: 17. Germline V gene sequence: CDR1 SQVTM, CDR2 ANQGSEA. This CDR3 region has 15 residues. CDR3 sequence (DNA): TGCAGCGCTAAACCGATAAGGACAGGGAACGTTGGCTACACCTTC. Amino acid sequence: CSAKPIRTGNVGYTF.

CDR3 DNA: TGTGCCAGCAGTCATCAAGGGGGCAGTGAGCAGTTCTTC. Residues: CASSHQGGSEQFF. This chain uses TRBV5-4 with TRBJ2-1; 7 nucleotides agree with TRBD1. This CDR3 has 13 amino acids. After removal of 5 bases from V and 9 bases from J, the junction contained 8 bases not matched to a gene. Germline V gene lookup returns CDR1 SGHNT and CDR2 YYREEE (reference sequence).

The chain carries TRBV28 and TRBJ2-5; D remains unclear. CDR1 and CDR2 (germline): MDHEN, SYDVKM. The CDR3 has 13 amino acids. With 3 bases removed from V and 1 base from J, the gap between germline ends came to 6 bases. The CDR3 loop reads CASSLGGQETQYF. The CDR3, as DNA: TGTGCCAGCAGTTTGGGCGGCCAAGAGACCCAGTACTTC.

This clone was recorded a few times. V usage is TRBV11-3 and J usage is TRBJ2-2; no reliable D call. Trimming removed 5 bases from V and 4 bases from J, with 5 bases in between. Germline CDR1 and CDR2: SGHNT and YENEEA. This CDR3 is 12 amino acids long. CDR3 bases: TGTGCCAGCAGCCATTTCACCGGGGAGCTGTTTTTT. Its protein is CASSHFTGELFF.

Note on this clone: The junction does not match germline at one end; this may be a read error. The rearrangement links TRBV9 to TRBJ2-1; D is perhaps TRBD2 (6 bases). This CDR3 has 12 amino acids. The V gene's germline CDR1 is SGDLS and CDR2 YYNGEE. The CDR3 loop reads CASKTRSGEEFF. In DNA form, the CDR3 reads TGTGCCAGCAAGACTAGATCAGGTGAGGAGTTCTTC.

V usage is TRBV19 and J usage is TRBJ1-4; D ambiguous. Germline loops: CDR1 LNHDA, CDR2 SQIVND (reference sequence). CDR3 length equals 11 residues. Trimming shortened V by 3 bases and J by 10 bases, and 6 bases separated the two germline ends. CDR3 bases: TGTGCCAGTAGTATCGGCCTAAAACTGTTTTTT. Translation: CASSIGLKLFF. The full variable domain, completed using reference TRBV19 and TRBJ1-4, is DGGITQSPKYLFRKEGQNVTLSCEQNLNHDAMYWYRQDPGQGLRLIYYSQIVNDFQKGDIAEGYSVSREKKESFPLTVTSAQKNPTAFYLCASSIGLKLFFGSGTQLSVL.

The genes are TRBV7-9 and TRBJ2-3; TRBD2 matches at 10 bases. This CDR3 contains 16 residues. Germline trimming cut 6 bases from V and 2 bases from J; bases unmatched to any gene: 8. The germline V gene encodes CDR1 SEHNR and CDR2 FQNEAQ (reference sequence). DNA for the CDR3: TGTGCCAGCAGAAAAGCTAGCGGGAGATACACAGATACGCAGTATTTT. Its translation is CASRKASGRYTDTQYF.

The chain recombines TRBV6-5 with TRBJ2-5; tentatively, D is TRBD1 (6 bases). V was trimmed by 6 bases and J by 3 bases, leaving 11 bases between them. From germline, CDR1 is MNHEY and CDR2 SVGAGI. The CDR3 spans 13 residues. This chain's CDR3 is CASSLQGEETQYF. In DNA, the CDR3 is TGTGCCAGCAGCCTACAGGGAGAAGAGACCCAGTACTTC.

The rearrangement links TRBV19 to TRBJ1-2, with no clear D. CDR1 and CDR2 from the germline V gene are LNHDA and SQIVND (reference sequence). This CDR3 comprises 14 residues. Trimming cost V 6 bases and J 4 bases, with 15 bases left between them. The DNA of the CDR3 is TGTGCCAGTAGCGCCAGCGCCCCCCTCTATGGCTACACCTTC. Translated, it gives CASSASAPLYGYTF.

The rearrangement uses TRBV4-1 and TRBJ2-1; D gene ambiguous. The germline gives CDR1 MGHRA, CDR2 YSYEKL. Trimming cost V 6 bases and J 4 bases, with 4 bases left between them. The CDR3 sequence is 11 residues long. The DNA of the CDR3 is TGCGCCAGCAGACAATACAATGAGCAGTTCTTC. Amino acid sequence: CASRQYNEQFF.

The chain joins TRBV29-1 to TRBJ2-3, with 9 nucleotides matching TRBD2. CDR1 is SQVTM, CDR2 ANQGSEA, per germline. This CDR3 spans 17 amino acids. With 1 base clipped from V and 1 base from J, the junction kept 9 bases outside the gene matches. CDR3 loop: CSVEGDAGGGGTDTQYF. The CDR3 DNA reads as TGCAGCGTTGAAGGGGACGCGGGAGGGGGCGGCACAGATACGCAGTATTTT.

This clone is a singleton in its sample. The chain uses TRBV6-5 and TRBJ2-7; 11 bases are shared with TRBD1. The germline CDR1 and CDR2 sequences are MNHEY and SVGAGI. This CDR3 spans 15 amino acids. The J segment lost 3 bases and the V segment lost 6 bases, leaving 7 bases of the junction unmatched. In nucleotides, the CDR3 is TGTGCCAGCAGAACGGGACAGGGGGTGGTCTACGAGCAGTACTTC. Translated: CASRTGQGVVYEQYF.

The chain links TRBV5-1 to TRBJ2-1; 10 bases line up with TRBD1. CDR3 length: 18 amino acids. V lost 4 bases, J lost 0 bases, and 10 bases stayed unmatched. Per germline, CDR1 SGHRS and CDR2 YFSETQ. The CDR3 coding sequence is TGCGCCAGCAGCCCCCGGGACAGGGGCTTCCTCTCCTACAATGAGCAGTTCTTC. Protein sequence: CASSPRDRGFLSYNEQFF.

In this sample, this clone turned up once. The chain is built from TRBV4-2 and TRBJ1-1; TRBD1 matches 11 bases. V lost 3 bases to trimming and J lost 7 bases; unmatched junction nucleotides: 13. CDR1 is LGHNA and CDR2 is YNFKEQ in the germline V gene. This CDR3 region has 17 residues. Written as DNA, the CDR3 is TGTGCCAGCAGCCAGGGACTGTTTAGGACAGGGGGCGGTGAAGCTTTCTTT. As protein: CASSQGLFRTGGGEAFF.

The chain recombines TRBV5-1 with TRBJ1-1, with D perhaps TRBD1 (5 bases). Germline V gene lookup returns CDR1 SGHRS and CDR2 YFSETQ. The CDR3 extends over 16 amino acids. V lost 1 base, J lost 3 bases, and 16 bases lay in between. CDR3 residues: CASSLMPQGEYTEAFF. Here the CDR3 DNA reads TGCGCCAGCAGCTTGATGCCCCAGGGAGAGTACACTGAAGCTTTCTTT.

The chain combines TRBV2 with TRBJ1-3; the D gene is possibly TRBD1 (5 bases). Germline V gene data show CDR1 as SNHLY and CDR2 as FYNNEI. The CDR3 totals 15 residues. Trimming cost V 8 bases and J 3 bases, with 17 bases left between them. The CDR3 region is CASASGRGGGNTIYF. The CDR3 bases are TGTGCCAGCGCGTCGGGTAGGGGAGGTGGAAACACCATATATTTT.

The chain combines TRBV5-4 with TRBJ1-3, with 9 bases aligning to TRBD1. The J segment lost 2 bases and the V segment lost 4 bases, leaving 13 bases of the junction unmatched. Germline V CDR1 and CDR2: SGHNT, YYREEE (reference sequence). The CDR3 spans 18 residues. CDR3 residues: CASSDRDRDSLAGNTIYF. The CDR3 DNA sequence: TGTGCCAGCAGCGACCGGGACAGGGACTCCCTCGCTGGAAACACCATATATTTT.

J is TRBJ2-7 and V is TRBV9; TRBD1 aligns across 9 bases. Germline assignment: CDR1 SGDLS and CDR2 YYNGEE. Trimming cost V 3 bases and J 3 bases; bases outside gene matches: 4. CDR3 length equals 14 residues. DNA of the CDR3: TGTGCCAGCAGCGAGGGACAGGGCGGCTACGAGCAGTACTTC. It yields the protein CASSEGQGGYEQYF.

V is TRBV4-3 and J is TRBJ2-3, with 10 bases matching TRBD2. Germline lookup yields CDR1 LGHNA and CDR2 YSLEER. V dropped 4 bases and J dropped 4; count of bases not matched to a gene: 8. The CDR3 runs to 16 residues. As DNA, the CDR3 is TGCGCCAGCAGCCCTGGAGCGGGAGGGCCCCCAGATACGCAGTATTTT. As protein: CASSPGAGGPPDTQYF.

This clone appeared once. V is TRBV19 and J is TRBJ1-1; TRBD1 matches at 9 bases. The germline gives CDR1 LNHDA, CDR2 SQIVND (reference sequence). Unmatched junction bases numbered 12, after V lost 3 bases and J lost 10 bases. The CDR3 runs 15 residues. In DNA form, the CDR3 reads TGTGCCAGTAGTATCACAGGGGGCTTTATACGGGGAGCTTTCTTT. It codes for CASSITGGFIRGAFF.

The gene calls are TRBV28 and TRBJ2-7; TRBD1 matches 12 bases. CDR1 and CDR2 from the germline V gene are MDHEN and SYDVKM. Trimming at V came to 8 bases and at J to 2 bases, leaving 4 bases not matched to a gene. The CDR3 covers 14 residues. CDR3 coding DNA: TGTGCCAGCGAGGGGACAGGGGGCGCCTACGAGCAGTACTTC. Amino acid sequence: CASEGTGGAYEQYF.

The chain has TRBV13 and TRBJ2-7, with D unresolved. CDR3 length: 13 residues. Per germline, CDR1 PRHDT and CDR2 FYEKMQ (reference sequence). Trimming cost V 4 bases and J 4 bases, with 11 bases left between them. The CDR3 is CASSWSPGYEQYF. The DNA for the CDR3 is TGTGCCAGCAGCTGGAGCCCCGGATACGAGCAGTACTTC.

The chain carries TRBV6-5 and TRBJ2-7, with 10 bases lining up with TRBD2. The junction had 3 bases not matched to a gene; V was cut back by 2 bases and J by 2 bases. This CDR3 has 15 residues. Germline CDR1 MNHEY, CDR2 SVGAGI. DNA of the CDR3: TGTGCCAGCAGTTACGGAGCGGGAGGGACCTACGAGCAGTACTTC. Protein product: CASSYGAGGTYEQYF.

This chain connects TRBV4-1 to TRBJ2-1; 9 nucleotides agree with TRBD2. The trim removed 0 bases at V and 4 bases at J, leaving 7 bases unmatched. The germline V gene encodes CDR1 MGHRA and CDR2 YSYEKL. The CDR3 sequence is 17 residues long. The CDR3 DNA reads as TGCGCCAGCAGCCAAGACATAGCGGGGGAGGGTTACAATGAGCAGTTCTTC. This gives the protein CASSQDIAGEGYNEQFF.

The chain couples TRBV6-5 to TRBJ1-3; 7 bases line up with TRBD1. The trim removed 2 bases at V and 3 bases at J, leaving 1 base unmatched. The CDR3 extends over 14 amino acids. The germline V gene encodes CDR1 MNHEY and CDR2 SVGAGI. CDR3 sequence reads: CASSYDRVGNTIYF. The CDR3 region has the DNA TGTGCCAGCAGTTACGACAGGGTTGGAAACACCATATATTTT.

The chain links TRBV18 to TRBJ2-7; TRBD1 matches 8 bases. Germline V CDR1 and CDR2: KGHSH, LQKENI. The CDR3 extends over 15 amino acids. Trimming at V came to 1 base and at J to 2 bases, leaving 4 bases not matched to a gene. The CDR3 nucleotides read TGTGCCAGCTCACCACGGGGACAGGCCCCCTACGAGCAGTACTTC. This gives the protein CASSPRGQAPYEQYF.

The rearrangement links TRBV7-2 to TRBJ2-5; 15 positions match TRBD2. J was trimmed by 4 bases and V by 4 bases; bases with no gene match: 4. This CDR3 spans 16 amino acids. CDR1 SGHTA and CDR2 FQGNSA come from the germline V gene. CDR3 region: CASSSGLAGGVETQYF. DNA of the CDR3: TGTGCCAGCAGCTCTGGACTAGCGGGAGGGGTAGAGACCCAGTACTTC.

The V gene is TRBV28, the J gene TRBJ2-7; D may be TRBD1 (6 bases). The CDR3 is 11 amino acids. Germline V lookup: CDR1 MDHEN, CDR2 SYDVKM. Deletions cut 10 bases from V and 9 bases from J, with 16 bases between. In DNA form, the CDR3 reads TGTGCCACTGCCGGGACAAGGGGGCAGTACTTC. Amino acids: CATAGTRGQYF.

J is TRBJ1-1 and V is TRBV6-6, with D perhaps TRBD1 (6 bases). CDR3 length: 15 amino acids. Trimming removed 4 bases at V and 1 base at J, with 13 bases between. Per germline, CDR1 MNHNY and CDR2 SVGAGI (reference sequence). CDR3 residues: CASSFGGTQNTEAFF. The CDR3 DNA reads as TGTGCCAGCAGTTTCGGGGGCACGCAGAACACTGAAGCTTTCTTT.